This TCR beta chain was recorded in a study of T cell responses to AZD1222 COVID-19 vaccine. V lost 4 bases to trimming and J lost 0 bases, with 15 bases between them. This CDR3 contains 16 residues. Germline CDR1 and CDR2: LNHDA and SQIVND (reference sequence). This table comes from immunoSEQ multiplex PCR, and its TCRdb copy is limited to in-frame clones, with some not included. The sample carries 170,000 or so clones, over 80% recorded once. This specimen was peripheral blood, taken 28 days after the second dose of the MenACWY control vaccine. This receptor was identified in an adult who received the MenACWY meningococcal vaccine as a control. The chain has TRBV19 and TRBJ1-2; perhaps TRBD1 as D (5 bases). CDR3 in amino acids: CASSTEVGGSNYGYTF. The CDR3 DNA reads TGTGCCAGTAGTACCGAAGTGGGGGGGTCTAACTATGGCTACACCTTC.